This T cell receptor (beta chain) stems from a study of vaccination and CD4 T cells after COVID-19. Across the study: All convalescent patients were nasal swab PCR positive for SARS-CoV-2; several had mild and one severe disease. Overlapping spike peptides of SARS-CoV-2, HCoV-NL63, HCoV-OC43 and HCoV-229E stimulated the cells.

A note on this clonotype: The antigen remains unidentified.

Treatment: approximately nine-day PBMC culture with coronavirus spike peptide pools or control peptides (ViraFEST assay). ViraFEST used peptide pools to expand antigen-specific T cells before TCR sequencing. The germline CDR1 and CDR2 sequences are MGHRA and YSYEKL. Deletions cut 8 bases from V and 1 base from J, with 14 bases between. This CDR3 is 14 amino acids long. Scientists ran DNA taken from cultured CD4+ T cells through the Oncomine TCR Beta short-read assay for sequencing. MiXCR, applied by TCRdb to the PCR reads, yields one record per CDR3 protein. The sample holds roughly 16,000 distinct CDR3 sequences, around 48% seen once.

The chain recombines TRBV4-1 with TRBJ1-1; TRBD1 might be the D (6 bases). Sequencing input: CD4+ T cells from blood, cultured in vitro. This clonotype originated in a human donor who had recovered from COVID-19. Here the CDR3 reads CASRGPLKNTEAFF. CDR3 coding DNA: TGCGCCAGCCGGGGGCCACTTAAGAACACTGAAGCTTTCTTT.